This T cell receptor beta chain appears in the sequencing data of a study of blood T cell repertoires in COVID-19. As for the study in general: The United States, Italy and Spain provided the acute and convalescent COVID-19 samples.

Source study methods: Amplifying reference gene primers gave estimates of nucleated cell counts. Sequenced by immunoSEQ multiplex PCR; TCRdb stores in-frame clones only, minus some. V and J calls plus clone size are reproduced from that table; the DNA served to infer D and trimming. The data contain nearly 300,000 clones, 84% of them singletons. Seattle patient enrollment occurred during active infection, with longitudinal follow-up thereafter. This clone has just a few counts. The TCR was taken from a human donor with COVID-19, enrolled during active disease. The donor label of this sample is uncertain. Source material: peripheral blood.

The CDR3 DNA sequence: TGTGCCAGCTCACTTGCCGGGAGGACCTATGGCTACACCTTC. This gives the protein CASSLAGRTYGYTF. The J gene is TRBJ1-2, the V gene TRBV18; D is ambiguous. Germline V gene sequence: CDR1 KGHSH, CDR2 LQKENI. CDR3 length: 14 residues. With 4 bases removed from V and 4 bases from J, the gap between germline ends came to 13 bases.